This record concerns one T cell receptor beta chain sequence. Other DNA sequences within the sample encode an identical CDR3. Method: immunoSEQ multiplex PCR; TCRdb's copy keeps in-frame clones and lacks some. The sample consists of around 700,000 clones, more than 70% of them appearing once. This entry comes from a study of shared clonotypes between healthy human individuals. Study details: Contributing individuals were two females and three males aged 18 to 49. The study used three CD4 naive, three CD4 memory, two CD8 naive and one CD8 memory plate per donor.

Germline-derived CDR1 and CDR2 are SNHLY and FYNNEI. V gave up 2 bases and J gave up 2 bases, with 7 bases separating them. This CDR3 is built from 15 residues. The chain links TRBV2 to TRBJ2-6; perhaps D is TRBD1 or TRBD2 (6 bases each). Sequencing was done on a sample of memory CD4+ T cells sorted from blood. Regarding subset: CD45RA-negative fraction. The origin of this receptor is a woman aged 25 to 39 in good health. The CDR3 is CASSERGAGANVLTF. The CDR3 nucleotides are TGTGCCAGCAGTGAAAGGGGGGCTGGGGCCAACGTCCTGACTTTC.